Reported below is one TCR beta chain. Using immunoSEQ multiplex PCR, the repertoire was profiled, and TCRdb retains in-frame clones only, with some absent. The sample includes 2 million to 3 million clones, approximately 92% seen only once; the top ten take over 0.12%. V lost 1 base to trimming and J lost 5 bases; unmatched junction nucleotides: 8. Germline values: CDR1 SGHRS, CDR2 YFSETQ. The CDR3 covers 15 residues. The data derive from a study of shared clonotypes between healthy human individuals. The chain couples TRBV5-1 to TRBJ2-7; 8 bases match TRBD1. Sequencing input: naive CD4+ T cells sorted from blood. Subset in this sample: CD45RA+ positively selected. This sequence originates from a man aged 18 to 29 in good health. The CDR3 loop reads CASSLYRGNYDEQYF. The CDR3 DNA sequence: TGCGCCAGCAGCTTGTACAGGGGGAACTATGACGAGCAGTACTTC.